This passage covers 17 T cell receptor beta chains from one sample sequenced in a study of T cells in Graves' hyperthyroidism and ophthalmopathy. What was amplified from RNA transcripts were TCR beta CDR3 regions. HTBI primers were employed in a first-round RT-PCR of the TCR CDR3. MiXCR was run by TCRdb on the multiplex PCR reads, yielding one entry per CDR3 protein. The sample carries around 600,000 distinct CDR3 sequences, about 45% recorded once. The material sequenced was peripheral blood or thyroid tissue (not recorded which). These receptors came from an adult man with Graves' disease, either hyperthyroidism or ophthalmopathy (not recorded which).

The V gene is TRBV10-3, the J gene TRBJ2-7; D is perhaps TRBD1 (6 bases). This CDR3 contains 15 residues. The V and J ends lost 5 bases and 2 bases respectively, with 16 bases between them. CDR1 and CDR2 from the germline V gene are ENHRY and SYGVKD. The CDR3 nucleotides are TGTGCCATCAGTTCCCGAAAACAGGGTGCCTACGAGCAGTACTTC. It translates to CAISSRKQGAYEQYF.

The genes are TRBV24-1 and TRBJ2-5; 11 bases line up with TRBD1. J lost 7 bases, V lost 9 bases, and 6 bases had no gene match. CDR1 KGHDR and CDR2 SFDVKD come from the germline V gene. This CDR3 comprises 13 residues. The DNA of the CDR3 is TGTGCCACCGGGACAGGGGGGCGTGGGACCCAGTACTTC. This encodes CATGTGGRGTQYF.

The chain combines TRBV20-1 with TRBJ1-2, with no clear D. There are 12 residues in the CDR3. V dropped 1 base and J dropped 12 bases, with 15 bases sitting between them. Germline V CDR1 and CDR2: DFQATT, SNEGSKA (reference sequence). The CDR3 DNA reads as TGCAGTGCTAGAGTAGCCGGGAGTATCCACACCTTC. Translating gives CSARVAGSIHTF.

This clonotype was detected only a few times. The gene calls are TRBV4-1 and TRBJ1-4; D possibly corresponds to TRBD1 (5 bases). The CDR3 runs to 14 residues. V lost 6 bases, J lost 2 bases, and 10 bases lay in between. In germline, CDR1 is MGHRA, CDR2 YSYEKL. The DNA for the CDR3 is TGCGCCAGCAGGGATGAGGGGACTAATGAAAAACTGTTTTTT. Encoded protein: CASRDEGTNEKLFF.

The chain recombines TRBV20-1 with TRBJ2-7; possibly TRBD2 for D (6 bases). The CDR3 loop spans 13 amino acids. CDR1 and CDR2 (germline): DFQATT, SNEGSKA (reference sequence). CDR3 nucleotide sequence: TGCAGCGCCTCTTGGCGGGGCAATGTGGAGCAGTACTTC. It translates to CSASWRGNVEQYF.

The V call is TRBV24-1, the J call TRBJ1-4, with a possible D match to TRBD1 (5 bases). This CDR3 comprises 11 residues. Deletions cut 3 bases from V and 14 bases from J, with 9 bases between. Germline V gene sequence: CDR1 KGHDR, CDR2 SFDVKD. The CDR3 loop is CATSDGDGLFF. The DNA for the CDR3 is TGTGCCACCAGTGATGGGGACGGCCTGTTTTTT.

The V and J genes are TRBV20-1 and TRBJ1-5; a possible D gene is TRBD1 (5 bases). This CDR3 region has 14 residues. Germline V gene sequence: CDR1 DFQATT, CDR2 SNEGSKA (reference sequence). V shed 1 base and J shed 2 bases, with 9 bases lying between them. DNA for the CDR3: TGCAGTGCTAGAGCGGGCAGGGGCAATCAGCCCCAGCATTTT. Translated, it gives CSARAGRGNQPQHF.

The table lists this clonotype with many counts. V is TRBV10-1 and J is TRBJ1-6; no reliable D call. CDR3 length: 13 amino acids. The V gene's germline CDR1 is WNHNN and CDR2 SYGVQD (reference sequence). Trimming removed 0 bases at V and 8 bases at J, with 5 bases between. CDR3 amino acids: CASSESMDSPLHF. CDR3 DNA: TGCGCCAGCAGTGAGTCGATGGATTCACCCCTCCACTTT.

In this sample, this clonotype turned up many times. This chain's CDR3 is CASSLARGRAGELFF. In nucleotides, the CDR3 is TGTGCCAGCAGCTTAGCCAGGGGGCGTGCCGGGGAGCTGTTTTTT. The V call is TRBV13, the J call TRBJ2-2; TRBD1 aligns across 8 bases. Trimming cost V 1 base and J 6 bases; bases outside gene matches: 4. The germline gives CDR1 PRHDT, CDR2 FYEKMQ (reference sequence). This CDR3 contains 15 residues.

The chain has TRBV2 and TRBJ1-4; D is uncertain. Trimming took off 5 bases at V and 4 bases at J, with 14 bases between the two ends. Per the germline V gene, CDR1 is SNHLY and CDR2 is FYNNEI. This CDR3 has 15 residues. The CDR3 sequence: CASSPSRANNEKLFF. The CDR3 region has the DNA TGTGCCAGCAGTCCCAGTAGGGCGAATAATGAAAAACTGTTTTTT. Filled out from reference TRBV2 and TRBJ1-4, the complete variable domain reads EPEVTQTPSHQVTQMGQEVILRCVPISNHLYFYWYRQILGQKVEFLVSFYNNEISEKSEIFDDQFSVERPDGSNFTLKIRSTKLEDSAMYFCASSPSRANNEKLFFGSGTQLSVL.

This sequence joins TRBV5-1 and TRBJ1-3; 7 bases align to TRBD1. CDR1 and CDR2 (germline): SGHRS, YFSETQ. After removal of 0 bases from V and 0 bases from J, the junction contained 3 bases not matched to a gene. The CDR3 contains 16 residues. The CDR3 protein is CASSLAGDSSGNTIYF. In DNA, the CDR3 is TGCGCCAGCAGCTTGGCGGGGGACAGCTCTGGAAACACCATATATTTT.

This clonotype appeared a few times. The chain recombines TRBV24-1 with TRBJ1-2; 9 nucleotides align to TRBD1. V gave up 5 bases and J gave up 5 bases; unmatched junction bases: 11. The CDR3 has 16 amino acids. CDR1 and CDR2 from the germline V gene are KGHDR and SFDVKD. For the CDR3, the DNA is TGTGCCACCAGTGGCCCTGGACAGGGGACAGCTTATGGCTACACCTTC. It encodes CATSGPGQGTAYGYTF.

The V gene is TRBV2, the J gene TRBJ1-5; possible D gene TRBD1, 6 bases. CDR1 is SNHLY and CDR2 is FYNNEI in the germline V gene. The CDR3 length is 15 residues. The CDR3 DNA reads as TGTGCTAGGGACCGGGACATATCATACAATCAGCCCCAGCATTTT. It specifies CARDRDISYNQPQHF.

The J gene is TRBJ1-1, the V gene TRBV29-1, with TRBD1 as a possible D gene (6 bases). Germline V gene data show CDR1 as SQVTM and CDR2 as ANQGSEA. This CDR3 contains 12 residues. V gave up 8 bases and J gave up 1 base, with 11 bases separating them. CDR3 region: CSKQGGNTEAFF. CDR3 DNA sequence: TGCAGCAAACAGGGTGGGAACACTGAAGCTTTCTTT.

The chain combines TRBV2 with TRBJ1-1; 8 bases agree with TRBD1. Trimming took 3 bases from V and 1 from J; bases not matched to a gene: 7. Germline CDR1 and CDR2: SNHLY and FYNNEI. The CDR3 runs to 16 residues. CDR3 nucleotide sequence: TGTGCCAGCAGTGAGGCAGGGGGCCCGAAGAACACTGAAGCTTTCTTT. This translates into CASSEAGGPKNTEAFF.

The gene calls are TRBV14 and TRBJ1-5; D might be TRBD1 (6 bases). Germline values: CDR1 SGHDN, CDR2 FVKESK. This CDR3 has 13 amino acids. V was cut by 3 bases and J by 7 bases, with 10 bases left in between. This chain's CDR3 is CASSQGAWQPQHF. Here the CDR3 DNA reads TGTGCCAGCAGCCAGGGGGCTTGGCAGCCCCAGCATTTT.

Notes on this clonotype: Given the absence of the conserved phenylalanine or tryptophan at the CDR3 end, a read error is likely. CDR3 bases: TGTGCCAGCAGCCCACGGGACCGCTTTAACTACGAGCAGTACTGC. As protein: CASSPRDRFNYEQYC. The chain combines TRBV7-9 with TRBJ2-7; perhaps D is TRBD1 or TRBD2 (5 bases each). Looked up from germline, CDR1 is SEHNR and CDR2 is FQNEAQ (reference sequence). V lost 5 bases and J lost 3, with 17 bases in between. The CDR3 is 15 amino acids.